This T cell receptor beta chain was sequenced during a study of shared clonotypes between healthy human individuals. Study-level results: Limited genetic and exposure-history diversity came from having few donors. Clonotype sharing across four donors was observed for about 4.8% of naive CD4 clonotypes.

Here immunoSEQ multiplex PCR was the method, and the copy in TCRdb shows in-frame clones only, minus some. The table has 150,000 to 200,000 clones, roughly 91% seen once. In regard to this clone: Antigen specificity is unknown.

V was clipped by 4 bases and J by 2 bases, with 12 bases between them. Per the germline V gene, CDR1 is SEHNR and CDR2 is FQNEAQ (reference sequence). The CDR3 is 14 residues long. J is TRBJ2-7 and V is TRBV7-9; possibly TRBD2 for D (6 bases). The sequencing sample was made of naive CD4+ T cells sorted from blood. Subset of the sample: CD45RA+ positively selected. The source is a woman between 25 and 40 years old in good health. The CDR3 DNA is TGTGCCAGCAGCTCTTTCGCGGGAACCTACGAGCAGTACTTC. Amino acid sequence: CASSSFAGTYEQYF.